This paragraph covers one T cell receptor (beta chain) sequence. In the PCR, 60 Vbeta and 13 Jbeta primers were used. The method was immunoSEQ multiplex PCR; TCRdb's version includes in-frame clones alone and lacks a portion of them. Altogether fewer than 150,000 clones are present, under 85% being singletons, with the ten largest covering roughly 3.1%. This sample is drawn from a study of cytomegalovirus exposure and HLA in healthy donors. The CDR3 is 15 amino acids. Losses at the gene ends were 0 bases for V and 0 bases for J; bases not matched to a gene: 2. CDR1 is SGHRS, CDR2 YFSETQ, per germline.

This chain uses TRBV5-1 with TRBJ1-1, with 7 bases lining up with TRBD1. The sample taken for sequencing was PBMCs. This receptor was taken from a man aged 25 to 40 in good health and CMV-seronegative. CDR3 coding DNA: TGCGCCAGCAGCTTGGTGGGACAGATGAACACTGAAGCTTTCTTT. It codes for CASSLVGQMNTEAFF. Full variable domain (rest looked up from reference TRBV5-1 and TRBJ1-1): KAGVTQTPRYLIKTRGQQVTLSCSPISGHRSVSWYQQTPGQGLQFLFEYFSETQRNKGNFPGRFSGRQFSNSRSEMNVSTLELGDSALYLCASSLVGQMNTEAFFGQGTRLTVV.